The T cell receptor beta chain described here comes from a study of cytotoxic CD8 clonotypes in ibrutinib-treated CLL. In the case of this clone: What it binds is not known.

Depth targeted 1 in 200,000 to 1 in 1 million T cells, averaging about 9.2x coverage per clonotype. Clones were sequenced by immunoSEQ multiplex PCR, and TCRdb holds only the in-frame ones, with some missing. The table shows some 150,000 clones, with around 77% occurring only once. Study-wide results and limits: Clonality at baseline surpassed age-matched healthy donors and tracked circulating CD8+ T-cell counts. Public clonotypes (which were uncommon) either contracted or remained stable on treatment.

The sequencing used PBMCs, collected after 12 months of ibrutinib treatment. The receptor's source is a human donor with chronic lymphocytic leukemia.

This CDR3 is CASSSSLAGGTDTQYF. The CDR3 region has the DNA TGTGCCAGCAGCTCCTCCCTAGCGGGGGGCACAGATACGCAGTATTTT. J is TRBJ2-3 and V is TRBV11-2, with TRBD2 matching over 10 bases. The trim removed 4 bases at V and 1 base at J, leaving 5 bases unmatched. Per the germline V gene, CDR1 is SGHAT and CDR2 is FQNNGV. The CDR3 extends over 16 amino acids.